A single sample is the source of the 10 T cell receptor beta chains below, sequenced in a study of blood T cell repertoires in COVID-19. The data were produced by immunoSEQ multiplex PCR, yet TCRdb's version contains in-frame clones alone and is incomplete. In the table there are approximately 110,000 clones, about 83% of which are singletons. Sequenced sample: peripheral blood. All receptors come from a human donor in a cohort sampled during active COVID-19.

CDR3 nucleotide sequence: TGTGCCAGCAGTTCGGGATACTATAATTCACCCCTCCACTTT. Encoded protein: CASSSGYYNSPLHF. The V gene is TRBV28, the J gene TRBJ1-6, with D hard to call. V was shortened by 4 bases and J by 3 bases, with 7 bases between the two germline ends. In germline, CDR1 is MDHEN, CDR2 SYDVKM. The CDR3 is 14 residues long.

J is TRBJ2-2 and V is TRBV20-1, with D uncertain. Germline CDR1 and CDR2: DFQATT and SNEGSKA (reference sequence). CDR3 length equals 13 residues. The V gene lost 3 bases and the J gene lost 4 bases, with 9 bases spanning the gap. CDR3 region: CSASSGGTGELFF. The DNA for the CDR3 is TGCAGTGCTAGTTCGGGTGGCACCGGGGAGCTGTTTTTT.

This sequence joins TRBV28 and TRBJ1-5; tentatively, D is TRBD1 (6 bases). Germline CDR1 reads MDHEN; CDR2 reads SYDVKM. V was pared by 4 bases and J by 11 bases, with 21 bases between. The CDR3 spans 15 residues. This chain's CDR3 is CASSSTGRGKSAQHF. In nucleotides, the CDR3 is TGTGCCAGCAGTTCTACAGGGCGGGGGAAATCGGCCCAGCATTTT.

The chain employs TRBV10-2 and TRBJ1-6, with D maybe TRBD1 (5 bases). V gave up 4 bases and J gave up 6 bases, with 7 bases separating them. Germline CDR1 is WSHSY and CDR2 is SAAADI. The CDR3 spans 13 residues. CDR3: CASSVQGNSPLHF. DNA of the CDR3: TGCGCCAGCAGTGTTCAGGGTAATTCACCCCTCCACTTT.

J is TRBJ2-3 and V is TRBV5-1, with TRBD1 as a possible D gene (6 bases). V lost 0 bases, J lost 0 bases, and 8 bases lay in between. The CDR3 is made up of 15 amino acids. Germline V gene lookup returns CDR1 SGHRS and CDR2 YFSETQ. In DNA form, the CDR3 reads TGCGCCAGCAGCTTGGCGGGACATAGCACAGATACGCAGTATTTT. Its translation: CASSLAGHSTDTQYF.

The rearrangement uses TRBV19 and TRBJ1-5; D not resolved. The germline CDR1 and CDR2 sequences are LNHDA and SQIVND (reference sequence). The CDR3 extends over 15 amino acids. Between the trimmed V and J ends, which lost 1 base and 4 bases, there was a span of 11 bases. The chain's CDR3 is CASSIGRRENQPQHF. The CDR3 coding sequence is TGTGCCAGTAGTATAGGCAGGCGGGAGAATCAGCCCCAGCATTTT.

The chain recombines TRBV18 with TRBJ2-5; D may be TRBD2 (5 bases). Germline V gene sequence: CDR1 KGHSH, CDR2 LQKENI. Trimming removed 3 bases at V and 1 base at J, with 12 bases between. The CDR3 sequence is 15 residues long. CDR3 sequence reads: CASSPSLASQETQYF. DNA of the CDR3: TGTGCCAGCTCACCGTCCCTAGCCTCCCAAGAGACCCAGTACTTC.

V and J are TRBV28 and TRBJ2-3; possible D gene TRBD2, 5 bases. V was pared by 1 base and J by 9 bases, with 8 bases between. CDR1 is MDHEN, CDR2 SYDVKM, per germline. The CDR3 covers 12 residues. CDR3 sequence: CASSLFSETQYF. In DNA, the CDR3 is TGTGCCAGCAGTTTATTTAGCGAGACGCAGTATTTT.

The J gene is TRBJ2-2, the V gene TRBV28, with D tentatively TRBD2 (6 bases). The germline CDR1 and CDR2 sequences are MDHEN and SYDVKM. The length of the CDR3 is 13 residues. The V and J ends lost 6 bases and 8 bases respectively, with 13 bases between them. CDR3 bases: TGTGCCAGCAGGGCGGGGTTTTCAGGGGAGCTGTTTTTT. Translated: CASRAGFSGELFF.

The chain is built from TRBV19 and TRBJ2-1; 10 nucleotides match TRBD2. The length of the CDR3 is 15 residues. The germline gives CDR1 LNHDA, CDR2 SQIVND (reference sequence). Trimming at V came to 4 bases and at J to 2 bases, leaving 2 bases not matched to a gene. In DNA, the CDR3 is TGTGCCAGTAGTAGCCTAGCGGGAGCCTACAATGAGCAGTTCTTC. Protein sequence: CASSSLAGAYNEQFF.